This T cell receptor (beta chain) was retrieved from a study of T-cell memory formation after mild COVID-19. In the study overall: Largely donor-specific TCR clusters were found. Study results and limitations: Day 37-peaking second-wave clones had unconfirmed SARS-CoV-2 specificity.

About this clonotype itself: Its target is not known.

TCRdb re-analysed the 5' RACE reads in MiXCR, keeping a single row per CDR3 protein. The sample yields about half a million distinct CDR3 sequences, 15% to 20% seen once. Sequenced: PBMCs or a T cell subset sorted from them (not recorded which). The TCR comes from an adult woman who had mild COVID-19 (a few samples of this study predate the infection). Cell type and time point are not known.

For the CDR3, the DNA is TGTGCCAGCAGTTTGGCAGGACCGGTCACCGGGGAGCTGTTTTTT. Translation gives CASSLAGPVTGELFF. The chain has TRBV12-3 or TRBV12-4 and TRBJ2-2; D not resolved. The germline V and J ends were trimmed by 3 bases and 4 bases, with 12 bases remaining between them. There are 15 residues in the CDR3.